The count of the clone carrying this T cell receptor beta chain is one. This entry belongs to a study of OX40 agonist ivuxolimab in advanced cancers. Sequenced by immunoSEQ multiplex PCR; TCRdb stores in-frame clones only, minus some. The profile shows roughly 75,000 clones, around 90% of them singletons. V gave up 2 bases and J gave up 3 bases, with 8 bases separating them. Per the germline V gene, CDR1 is SGHVS and CDR2 is FQNEAQ. This CDR3 contains 13 residues. This material consisted of CD4+ or CD8+ T cells sorted from blood, taken in a trial of the OX40 agonist ivuxolimab. The sequence was obtained from an adult with an advanced solid tumor such as melanoma, head and neck, liver or kidney cancer. V and J are TRBV7-8 and TRBJ2-7, with D hard to call. For the CDR3, the DNA is TGTGCCAGCAGCTTACTGGGGATCTACGAGCAGTACTTC. Translating it yields CASSLLGIYEQYF.